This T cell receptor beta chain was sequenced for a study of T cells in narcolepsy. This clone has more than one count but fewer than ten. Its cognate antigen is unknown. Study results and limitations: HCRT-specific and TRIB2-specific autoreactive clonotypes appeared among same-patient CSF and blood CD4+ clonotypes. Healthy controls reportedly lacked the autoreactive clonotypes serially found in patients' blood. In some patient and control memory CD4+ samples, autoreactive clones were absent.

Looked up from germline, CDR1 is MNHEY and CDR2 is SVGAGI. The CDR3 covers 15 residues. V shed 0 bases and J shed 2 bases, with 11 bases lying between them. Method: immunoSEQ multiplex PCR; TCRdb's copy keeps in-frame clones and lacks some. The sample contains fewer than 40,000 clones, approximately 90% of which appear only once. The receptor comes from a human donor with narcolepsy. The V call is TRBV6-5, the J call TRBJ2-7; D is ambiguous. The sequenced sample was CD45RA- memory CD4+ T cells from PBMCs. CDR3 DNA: TGTGCCAGCAGTTACTCACGACCTCCTCCCTACGAGCAGTACTTC. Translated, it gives CASSYSRPPPYEQYF.